Included here is one TCR beta chain sequence, with context. TCRdb re-called the RT-PCR reads through MiXCR, storing one row per CDR3 protein. In the table there are roughly 880,000 distinct CDR3 sequences, roughly 18% of which are singletons. This sample stems from a study of patients and donors after allogeneic stem cell transplantation. The CDR3 is 13 amino acids. V lost 4 bases to trimming and J lost 0 bases, with 7 bases between them. Looked up from germline, CDR1 is GTSNPN and CDR2 is SVGIG (reference sequence). The source material was blood, either unsorted or a sorted T cell fraction (not recorded which). This receptor was identified in a human donor who was either an allogeneic HSCT recipient or a stem cell or donor lymphocyte infusion donor (not recorded which). It is not recorded whose cells these are; they may come from a transplant donor. The gene calls are TRBV30 and TRBJ1-3; D not resolved. CDR3 bases: TGTGCCTGGATTAGCCGCTCTGGAAACACCATATATTTT. It specifies CAWISRSGNTIYF.